The 8 T cell receptor beta chains below come from one sample, sequenced in a study of beta chain features in type 1 diabetes. TCRB transcripts that were expressed got sequenced, as all of the isolated RNA had been reverse transcribed. Sequenced by immunoSEQ multiplex PCR; TCRdb stores in-frame clones only, minus some. The data contain about 620,000 clones, about 14% of them seen just once; the ten biggest clones take up 0.09% to 0.095%. The sample was naive CD4+ T cells from blood. The receptors here all came from a man aged 18 to 30 in good health.

This clone turned up a few times. The chain uses TRBV30 and TRBJ2-7, with D possibly matching TRBD1 (6 bases). Per germline, CDR1 GTSNPN and CDR2 SVGIG (reference sequence). V shed 4 bases and J shed 3 bases, with 16 bases lying between them. The CDR3 length is 14 residues. CDR3 protein: CAWTDPGQSYEQYF. The CDR3 DNA reads as TGTGCCTGGACCGACCCCGGACAGAGCTACGAGCAGTACTTC.

The rearrangement links TRBV13 to TRBJ2-5; D might be TRBD2 (6 bases). V gave up 3 bases and J gave up 6 bases, with 14 bases separating them. Germline lookup yields CDR1 PRHDT and CDR2 FYEKMQ (reference sequence). This CDR3 spans 14 amino acids. CDR3: CASSFPGTQKTQYF. The CDR3 bases are TGTGCCAGCAGCTTCCCCGGGACTCAAAAGACCCAGTACTTC.

This clone was counted only a few times. The V and J genes are TRBV4-1 and TRBJ1-2; D gene ambiguous. V was pared by 0 bases and J by 4 bases, with 12 bases between. CDR3 length equals 15 residues. CDR1 is MGHRA, CDR2 YSYEKL, per germline. The CDR3 here is CASSQEVGSPYGYTF. CDR3 sequence (DNA): TGCGCCAGCAGCCAAGAAGTGGGCAGCCCCTATGGCTACACCTTC.

CDR3 coding DNA: TGCGCCAGCAGCTTGGCTGGTAAGGTAACTGAAGCTTTCTTT. It codes for CASSLAGKVTEAFF. The chain couples TRBV5-1 to TRBJ1-1; no reliable D call. Trimming removed 0 bases from V and 5 bases from J, with 11 bases in between. CDR3 size: 14 residues. Per germline, CDR1 SGHRS and CDR2 YFSETQ.

This clone has more than one count but fewer than ten. This rearrangement joins TRBV11-1 to TRBJ1-1; the D gene is possibly TRBD1 (5 bases). Trimming removed 3 bases from V and 4 bases from J, with 15 bases in between. Germline V gene data show CDR1 as SGHAT and CDR2 as FQDESV (reference sequence). The CDR3 runs 15 residues. The DNA of the CDR3 is TGTGCCAGCAGCTTTGGAAGAGGGGAGGGCACTGAAGCTTTCTTT. Its protein is CASSFGRGEGTEAFF.

This clone was seen more than once but under ten times. The chain recombines TRBV4-3 with TRBJ1-1; D ambiguous. Germline V gene data show CDR1 as LGHNA and CDR2 as YSLEER. This CDR3 is built from 15 residues. V was trimmed by 0 bases and J by 1 base, leaving 9 bases between them. The CDR3 coding sequence is TGCGCCAGCAGCCAAGATTCCACACAGAACACTGAAGCTTTCTTT. It encodes CASSQDSTQNTEAFF.

The chain joins TRBV5-4 to TRBJ2-1; weak D call: TRBD2 (6 bases). The CDR3 spans 15 residues. V was shortened by 1 base and J by 4 bases, with 12 bases between the two germline ends. The germline V gene has CDR1 SGHNT and CDR2 YYREEE (reference sequence). The DNA of the CDR3 is TGTGCCAGCAGCTTGTGGCGGGGTCTATACAATGAGCAGTTCTTC. Translating gives CASSLWRGLYNEQFF.

This chain connects TRBV6-5 to TRBJ1-2; D not resolved. There are 14 residues in the CDR3. CDR1 MNHEY and CDR2 SVGAGI come from the germline V gene. With 0 bases removed from V and 4 bases from J, the gap between germline ends came to 9 bases. CDR3 region: CASSYSRQAYGYTF. The CDR3, as DNA: TGTGCCAGCAGTTACTCGAGACAAGCCTATGGCTACACCTTC.